This T cell receptor (beta chain) was obtained from a study of blood T cell repertoires in COVID-19. Study details: Acute-phase and convalescent COVID-19 samples originated in the United States, Italy and Spain.

Assay used: immunoSEQ multiplex PCR; TCRdb lists only in-frame clones, some missing. The table lists around 170,000 clones, approximately 80% of them singletons, with around 13% in the top ten. The CDR3 sequence is 16 residues long. Unmatched junction bases numbered 3, after V lost 1 base and J lost 6 bases. Germline values: CDR1 LNHDA, CDR2 SQIVND (reference sequence). This receptor was identified in a man between 65 and 85 years old who had recovered from COVID-19. The chain has TRBV19 and TRBJ2-3; the match to TRBD2 covers 14 bases. Sequenced input: peripheral blood. The DNA for the CDR3 is TGTGCCAGTAGTATAGGGACTAGCGGGAGGCGTGATACGCAGTATTTT. This encodes CASSIGTSGRRDTQYF.